The 3 T cell receptor beta chains in this list originate from one sample, sequenced in a study of T cells after yellow fever vaccination. TCRdb reprocessed the 5' RACE reads with MiXCR, giving one entry per CDR3 protein. Of some 400,000 distinct CDR3 sequences in the sample, under 7.5% were seen once. This material consisted of PBMCs, taken 5 days after the yellow fever booster vaccination. These receptors came from a man in his thirties or forties who received the YFV17D yellow fever vaccine.

This clonotype appeared many times. The chain joins TRBV7-3 to TRBJ2-6; unclear D gene. Germline V gene sequence: CDR1 SGHTA, CDR2 FQGTGA. The CDR3 sequence is 14 residues long. V lost 8 bases, J lost 1 base, and 9 bases lay in between. The CDR3 DNA sequence: TGTGCCAGCGCTCAAGGGTCTGGGGCCAACGTCCTGACTTTC. Its translation is CASAQGSGANVLTF.

V is TRBV6-1 and J is TRBJ1-1; D unclear. The V end was cut by 8 bases, the J end by 1 base, with 11 bases between. Germline CDR1 is MNHNS and CDR2 is SASEGT. The CDR3 is 13 residues long. The CDR3 protein is CASWSSPNTEAFF. The CDR3, as DNA: TGTGCCAGCTGGTCATCCCCGAACACTGAAGCTTTCTTT.

This clonotype was found many times. Here the CDR3 DNA reads TGTGCCAGCAGCTTTAGGGGGCGACAATACGAGCAGTACTTC. Translating gives CASSFRGRQYEQYF. The chain has TRBV5-6 and TRBJ2-7; TRBD1 aligns across 7 bases. The germline V gene has CDR1 SGHDT and CDR2 YYEEEE. V was pared by 2 bases and J by 4 bases, with 6 bases of the junction left unmatched. The CDR3 runs 14 residues.